The 5 T cell receptor beta chains below all came from one sample that was sequenced in a study of T cell repertoires in cytomegalovirus infection. Antigens for these TCRs are unknown. TCRdb re-analysed the reads in MiXCR, keeping a single row per CDR3 protein. The table has roughly 70,000 distinct CDR3 sequences, roughly 20% seen once; the top ten hold about 72%. Specimen: CD8+ T cells from cultured PBMCs, collected from culture after CMV antigen stimulation. The receptor source for this set is a human donor in good health (CMV status not recorded). Some clones in this sample may be carry-over from other donors' samples.

The chain has TRBV4-1 and TRBJ1-6; no clear D gene. Trimming took off 0 bases at V and 7 bases at J, with 10 bases between the two ends. The germline gives CDR1 MGHRA, CDR2 YSYEKL. This CDR3 region has 15 residues. The CDR3, as DNA: TGCGCCAGCAGCCAAGATATTCCCTTCAATTCACCCCTCCACTTT. Its protein product is CASSQDIPFNSPLHF.

V gene TRBV10-3 combines with J gene TRBJ2-7; weak D call: TRBD2 (6 bases). This CDR3 has 13 amino acids. Germline-derived CDR1 and CDR2 are ENHRY and SYGVKD. V was cut by 4 bases and J by 6 bases, with 13 bases left in between. The CDR3 sequence is CAISGGESPEQYF. Written as DNA, the CDR3 is TGTGCCATCAGTGGGGGGGAATCGCCCGAGCAGTACTTC.

The chain combines TRBV12-3 or TRBV12-4 with TRBJ1-5; 7 bases agree with TRBD1. The length of the CDR3 is 14 residues. V lost 5 bases, J lost 6 bases, and 7 bases stayed unmatched. Written as DNA, the CDR3 is TGTGCCAGCAGTATGACAGGGTCGGGTCAGCCCCAGCATTTT. It specifies CASSMTGSGQPQHF.

The table lists this clonotype with a few counts. The V gene is TRBV12-3 or TRBV12-4, the J gene TRBJ1-1, with unresolved D. The CDR3 has 14 amino acids. V lost 5 bases, J lost 4 bases, and 14 bases lay in between. Written as DNA, the CDR3 is TGTGCCAGCAGTGCAGGAGGCTCGTTCACTGAAGCTTTCTTT. It is translated as CASSAGGSFTEAFF.

Only a few counts were recorded for this clonotype. Here the CDR3 reads CASSPRDSSGNTEAFF. The CDR3, as DNA: TGTGCCAGCAGCCCGCGGGACTCCTCCGGGAACACTGAAGCTTTCTTT. This sequence joins TRBV11-2 and TRBJ1-1; D is perhaps TRBD1 (5 bases). The CDR3 has 16 amino acids. Germline loops: CDR1 SGHAT, CDR2 FQNNGV. V lost 5 bases and J lost 1, with 17 bases in between.